The rows below give T cell receptor beta chains drawn from one sample of a study of post-analysis software for immune sequencing data. TCRdb recomputed calls from the PCR reads with MiXCR, one row per CDR3 protein. Of hundreds of thousands of distinct CDR3 sequences listed, approximately 30% are singletons. The sample was blood. The receptors were sampled from a girl aged 10 to 17 with multiple sclerosis. CDR3s include the opening cysteine and the closing phenylalanine or tryptophan. Fields, in order: CDR3 length, V gene, clone size, J gene, D gene, CDR3 DNA, CDR3 protein. The D gene is left open where the match is weak. A clone size is listed for some rows: how often the clone was seen (once, few, many), or a class if it is expanded.

17	TRBV6-1	-	TRBJ2-3	-	TGTGCCAGCAGTGAAGCGTTGCAGGGGCGCAGCACAGATACGCAGTATTTT	CASSEALQGRSTDTQYF
16	TRBV7-9	-	TRBJ2-2	TRBD1	TGTGCCAGCAGCCCCGGGGCCGGGACAGGGGCCGGGGAGCTGTTTTTT	CASSPGAGTGAGELFF
16	TRBV5-1	few	TRBJ2-4	TRBD2	TGCGCCAGCAGCTCCGGGACTAGCCTGGCCAAAAACATTCAGTACTTC	CASSSGTSLAKNIQYF
14	TRBV5-1	-	TRBJ2-7	-	TGCGCCAGACCGGACTCAGGGGCTTCCTACGAGCAGTACTTC	CARPDSGASYEQYF
16	TRBV5-1	-	TRBJ2-6	-	TGCGCCAGCAGCTCAGGGGGGGAAACTGGGGCCAACGTCCTGACTTTC	CASSSGGETGANVLTF
15	TRBV10-3	-	TRBJ2-5	-	TGTGCCATCAGTGAGGAAAGGGGCTCCGGGGGGACCCAGTACTTC	CAISEERGSGGTQYF
13	TRBV20-1	many	TRBJ2-5	-	TGCAGTGCTAGGGGAGGAGGGCAAGAGACCCAGTACTTC	CSARGGGQETQYF
17	TRBV5-6	-	TRBJ1-4	-	TGTGCCAGCAGCTTCTGGGCGGCAGGGAAGGTGGGCGAAAAACGGTTTTTT	CASSFWAAGKVGEKRFF
15	TRBV9	-	TRBJ2-3	TRBD2	TGTGCCAGCAGCGTAGGTGGGACTAGAGCAGATACGCAGTATTTT	CASSVGGTRADTQYF
15	TRBV6-1	-	TRBJ2-5	-	TGTGCCAGCAGTAAATTGGGGGTACAGAGGGAGACCCAGTACTTC	CASSKLGVQRETQYF
12	TRBV20-1	-	TRBJ2-5	-	TGCAGTGCTGGGCTGACGGGAGAGACCCAGTACTTC	CSAGLTGETQYF
14	TRBV5-1	few	TRBJ1-6	-	TGCGCCAGCAGCTTGCCGGTAGAAGATTCACCCCTCCACTTT	CASSLPVEDSPLHF
15	TRBV28	once	TRBJ2-7	-	TGTGCCAGCAGTTATTTTGGGCTCGGGGGTTCCGAGCAGTACTTC	CASSYFGLGGSEQYF
15	TRBV9	-	TRBJ2-7	TRBD1	TGTGCCAGCATGGTGCCGGACAGGGTCATTAATGAGCAGTACTTC	CASMVPDRVINEQYF
15	TRBV19	-	TRBJ1-5	-	TGTGCCAGTAGTGTGAAAGGGGTTAACAATCAGCCCCAGCATTTT	CASSVKGVNNQPQHF
17	TRBV7-6	few	TRBJ1-5	-	TGTGCCAGCAGCTTAGGAGGGGGGGGATATAGCAATCAGCCCCAGCATTTT	CASSLGGGGYSNQPQHF
18	TRBV7-2	few	TRBJ2-7	TRBD2	TGTGCCAGCAGCTTGGGGACTAGCGGGCCTTATCTCCAGTACGAGCAGTACTTC	CASSLGTSGPYLQYEQYF
14	TRBV5-5	few	TRBJ1-5	-	TGTGCCAGCAGCTTGCATGTCAGGGTCCAGCCCCAGCATTTT	CASSLHVRVQPQHF
17	TRBV7-9	-	TRBJ2-6	-	TGTGCCAGCAGCTTAGTCTTGCAGGGAACTGGGGCCAACGTCCTGACTTTC	CASSLVLQGTGANVLTF
12	TRBV29-1	few	TRBJ2-7	TRBD1	TGCAGCGCCCGAAGGACAGGGTCCGAGCAGTACTTC	CSARRTGSEQYF
15	TRBV12-3/TRBV12-4	few	TRBJ2-2	TRBD2	TGTGCCAGCACCCCAGCGGGAGTAGGGACCGGGGAGCTGTTTTTT	CASTPAGVGTGELFF
16	TRBV7-2	-	TRBJ1-2	TRBD1	TGTGCCAGCAGCCCCTGGGGACAGAGAGCTGACTATGGCTACACCTTC	CASSPWGQRADYGYTF
16	TRBV10-3	few	TRBJ2-3	TRBD2	TGTGCCATCAGGAAGGGACTAGCGGGGATCACAGATACGCAGTATTTT	CAIRKGLAGITDTQYF
14	TRBV6-1	-	TRBJ2-1	-	TGTGCCAGCAGGGCCGGGACTTTGAGCAGTGAGCAGTTCTTC	CASRAGTLSSEQFF
15	TRBV24-1	-	TRBJ2-3	TRBD1	TGTGCCACCAGTGATTTCCACAGGGGGATAGATACGCAGTATTTT	CATSDFHRGIDTQYF
14	TRBV9	-	TRBJ1-2	-	TGTGCCAGCAGCGTAGCGCTCTTTAACTATGGCTACACCTTC	CASSVALFNYGYTF
12	TRBV29-1	few	TRBJ1-5	TRBD1	TGCAGCGCCGCGGACAGGGATCAGCCCCAGCATTTT	CSAADRDQPQHF
17	TRBV7-9	-	TRBJ2-5	TRBD1	TGTTCCAGCAGCTTAGCTTTGGGACAGGGATTTCAAGAGACCCAGTACTTC	CSSSLALGQGFQETQYF
14	TRBV10-3	few	TRBJ1-2	-	TGTGCCATCAGCAAAGGGGACCTTTTGAGTGGCTACACCTTC	CAISKGDLLSGYTF
12	TRBV29-1	-	TRBJ1-2	-	TGCAGCGTTGATTCTGGGGGCGATGGCTACACCTTC	CSVDSGGDGYTF
16	TRBV20-1	-	TRBJ2-5	-	TGCAGTGCTAGAGATGGCGACAGGACCCACCAAGAGACCCAGTACTTC	CSARDGDRTHQETQYF
16	TRBV10-3	-	TRBJ2-1	TRBD1	TGTGCCATCAGTGAGCCCCAGACAGGGGATGGGGTTGAGCAGTTCTTC	CAISEPQTGDGVEQFF
14	TRBV5-1	few	TRBJ2-5	-	TGCGCCAGCAGCTTGTCTAGGAATCGAGAGACCCAGTACTTC	CASSLSRNRETQYF
13	TRBV10-2	-	TRBJ2-7	-	TGCGCCAGCAGCCTACTGGATTCCTACGAGCAGTACTTC	CASSLLDSYEQYF
12	TRBV20-1	-	TRBJ1-5	-	TGCAGTGCAGCTCGGAGCAATCAGCCCCAGCATTTT	CSAARSNQPQHF
13	TRBV7-2	-	TRBJ1-2	-	TGTGCCAGCAGCCCCCGACAGATGTATGGCTACACCTTC	CASSPRQMYGYTF
15	TRBV12-3/TRBV12-4	-	TRBJ2-3	-	TGTGCCAGCAGTTCGGGCAGAACCTATACAGATACGCAGTATTTT	CASSSGRTYTDTQYF
15	TRBV7-2	-	TRBJ1-2	-	TGTGCCAGCAGCTTGGGCTCACCGAGAAACTATGGCTACACCTTC	CASSLGSPRNYGYTF
15	TRBV29-1	many	TRBJ2-6	-	TGCAGCGTTTTGGGGTCCGGCTCTGGGGCCAACGTCCTGACTTTC	CSVLGSGSGANVLTF
19	TRBV11-2	-	TRBJ2-5	-	TGTGCCAGCAGCTTGAAAGGGGGCAGGGGGTCTGTTAGCGGAGAGACCCAGTACTTC	CASSLKGGRGSVSGETQYF
14	TRBV5-1	-	TRBJ2-5	-	TGCGCCAGCAGCTTGGAAGGGAATGAGGAGACCCAGTACTTC	CASSLEGNEETQYF
13	TRBV3-1	once	TRBJ2-1	-	TGCGCCAGCAGCCCCACTGGGACCAATGAGCAGTTCTTC	CASSPTGTNEQFF
14	TRBV28	-	TRBJ2-7	TRBD2	TGTGCCAGCGCAAGCGGGGGGATCTCCTACGAGCAGTACTTC	CASASGGISYEQYF
16	TRBV15	-	TRBJ2-5	TRBD2	TGTGCCACCAGCAGAGTTCTAGCGGGAGCGGCGGAGACCCAGTACTTC	CATSRVLAGAAETQYF
14	TRBV5-1	-	TRBJ2-5	-	TGCGCCAGCAGCATCGAGGGGTCTGCGGAGACCCAGTACTTC	CASSIEGSAETQYF
16	TRBV28	-	TRBJ2-5	TRBD2	TGTGCCAGCCTCCCGGGGGGGAGGGTTGGGGAAGAGACCCAGTACTTC	CASLPGGRVGEETQYF
16	TRBV4-1	-	TRBJ2-1	TRBD1	TGCGCCAGCAGCCAAGGACAGGGACAATCCTACAATGAGCAGTTCTTC	CASSQGQGQSYNEQFF
18	TRBV7-2	-	TRBJ2-3	TRBD2	TGTGCCAGCAGCTTAGTCTTCCGGACTAGCGGGAGAGGAGATACGCAGTATTTT	CASSLVFRTSGRGDTQYF
14	TRBV18	few	TRBJ2-7	TRBD1	TGTGCCAGCTCACCAGGACAGGCCCTCTACGAGCAGTACTTC	CASSPGQALYEQYF
14	TRBV20-1	-	TRBJ1-1	-	TGCAGTGTTGAGGAGGCGGGGGCGAACACTGAAGCTTTCTTT	CSVEEAGANTEAFF
16	TRBV7-2	-	TRBJ1-3	TRBD1	TGTGCCAGCAGCAAGACAGGGCTAGTCTCTGGAAACACCATATATTTT	CASSKTGLVSGNTIYF